Reported below is one T cell receptor (beta chain). Naive CD8 cells, CD45RO-negative and positively selected for CCR7, excluded terminally differentiated effector memory CD45RA+ cells. The data are from a study of shared clonotypes between healthy human individuals. About the study: Aged 18 to 49, the donors were two women and a few men.

Trimming cost V 7 bases and J 2 bases; bases outside gene matches: 7. The germline gives CDR1 LNHDA, CDR2 SQIVND (reference sequence). The CDR3 has 14 amino acids. The study ran the assay at deep level. Clones were read by immunoSEQ multiplex PCR, and TCRdb kept only the in-frame ones, dropping some. The profile shows under 2,000,000 clones, around 96% of them singletons. Sequenced input: naive CD8+ T cells sorted from blood. The receptor was derived from a man younger than 35 in good health. The J gene is TRBJ2-7, the V gene TRBV19, with TRBD2 matching over 8 bases. The CDR3 protein is CASTEAGGTYEQYF. The CDR3, as DNA: TGTGCCAGTACCGAGGCGGGGGGAACCTACGAGCAGTACTTC.